Here is one T cell receptor (beta chain) with its context. This clonotype appeared many times. Its antigen has not been determined. No much larger clone is present one base from it, and per-base qualities are unavailable. This entry comes from a study of human T cells and chemical hapten exposure listed by TCRdb under 2021. Background on the whole study: For sensitization, 2% DPC in acetone was applied to a roughly 2 cm by roughly 2 cm area of upper inner arm skin. Throughout the study period of 20 to 25 weeks, patients also received therapeutic DPC doses to the scalp every week. Libraries were pooled for sequencing, and per-sample TCR yields varied mainly because of small differences in library volumes within the pool. Roughly 30 alopecia patients provided blood for TCR sequencing at one to four time points (pre-sensitization, 2, 6 and 24 weeks). Patient blood was sampled pre-sensitization (week 0) and at 2, 6 and about 24 weeks after DPC sensitization. Patch testing on the upper back used Finn chambers containing 0.01% DPC, with scoring done after 6 days according to International Contact Dermatitis Research Group standards. Peripheral blood TCR repertoire changes were tracked in vivo in alopecia patients during primary and secondary sensitization to the hapten diphenylcyclopropenone (DPC). The mostly female patient cohort included alopecia areata with under or over 50% scalp involvement, alopecia totalis and alopecia universalis. Study-wide conclusions, independent of this receptor: The number of PT1 expanded TCRs positively correlated with patch test score, significant at thresholds 8, 16 and 32 but not 4. Alopecia, a presumed autoimmune disease, was present in all patients, so the immune response of the patients might differ from that of healthy individuals. Expanded TCRs formed significantly more large CDR3 similarity clusters than pre-sensitization or healthy control sets, consistent with antigen-driven responses. No change with DPC sensitization was found in the number of TCRs above 1 in 1000 frequency, and no evidence of global repertoire structure alterations was found. Repeated subsampling changed both the strength of the expansion versus patch-test correlation and the threshold at which the correlation became significant.

Including cysteine and phenylalanine, the CDR3 has 15 amino acids. Only the CDR3 part of the read is kept: 45 bases, read in frame from the first base. The junction carries 13 bases between V and J, which are trimmed by 1 base and 4 bases respectively. The germline V gene (reference sequence) yields SEHNR for CDR1 and FQNEAQ for CDR2. Libraries were made using RACE. Sequencing was carried out with a NextSeq 500. Library preparation attached unique molecular identifiers to individual cDNA molecules for quantitative, reproducible TCR counting. Both TCR alpha and TCR beta chains were sequenced from each blood RNA sample. In the original analysis: Samples had a median of approximately 93,000 TCRs, with a range from roughly 23,224 to 700,000. The Decombinator software suite was used to annotate the V, J and CDR3 of the TCR reads. Every sample was subsampled to the same number of TCRs (28,000) for the PS versus PT1 abundance plots. Expanded TCRs were defined as absent before sensitization and observed at least eight times at the 2-week time point. Starting from the raw public reads, TCRdb applied fastp trimming at Q25, assembled clones with MiXCR and retained in-frame beta chains. Each entry merges the rows of one CDR3 protein and shows their most common DNA and genes. In this record, the V and J calls reflect TCRdb's handling and not the investigators' own analysis. Present in this sample are 89,000 or so distinct CDR3 sequences, roughly 8.5% of which were seen just once. 2.5% to 3% of the sample is in the top ten clones.

The time point label here, explained by the study, means: pre-sensitization, week 0. The treatment or condition label for this specimen denotes: therapeutic diphenylcyclopropenone sensitization with weekly scalp DPC. At every patch-test visit, the blood draw took place before the patch test was put on. To be eligible, patients had to be aged 18 to 70, diagnosed with alopecia and judged suitable for DPC therapy, while pregnant patients were excluded. Total RNA was isolated from unfractionated whole blood collected in Tempus Blood RNA tubes. The chain links TRBV7-9 with TRBJ1-2; matching of 5 bases hints at TRBD1 as the D gene. This material consisted of whole blood, taken in connection with sensitization to the hapten diphenylcyclopropenone (DPC). The receptor was isolated from a middle-aged man with alopecia areata. Some clones in this sample may be carry-over from other donors' samples. The CDR3 has the sequence CASSLGQSRLYGYTF. The DNA reads as follows: TGTGCCAGCAGCTTAGGACAGTCCCGTCTCTATGGCTACACCTTC.